This T cell receptor beta chain is from a study of blood T cell repertoires in COVID-19. Study overall: Samples of COVID-19 (acute and convalescent) were obtained from the United States, Italy and Spain. PBMCs, B-cell-depleted T cells, or T cells provided the cDNA or gDNA that made up the material.

In this sample, this clone turned up a few times. J gave up 6 bases and V 0 bases, and 4 bases lay outside the gene matches. Germline assignment: CDR1 MNHEY and CDR2 SVGAGI. This CDR3 contains 16 residues. Original handling: The assay estimated nucleated cells by amplifying reference gene primers. This table comes from immunoSEQ multiplex PCR, and its TCRdb copy is limited to in-frame clones, with some not included. V, J and clone size are those of that table, while D and trimming were read from the DNA. Of fewer than 500,000 clones detected, more than 65% appear once; the ten largest clones hold about 1.2%.

The chain couples TRBV6-5 to TRBJ2-2; 10 bases are shared with TRBD1. The origin of this receptor is a human donor with acute or convalescent COVID-19. The donor label of this sample is uncertain. Sequencing input: peripheral blood. In DNA, the CDR3 is TGTGCCAGCAGTTACTCGCCGACAGGGGGCTCCGGGGAGCTGTTTTTT. Its protein product is CASSYSPTGGSGELFF.